The present TCR beta chain was sequenced within a study of T cell responses to AZD1222 COVID-19 vaccine. Regarding the study as a whole: At 160-218 and 743-854, vaccine-associated CD4 TCRs were dominant, and they spanned spike.

As for this clone: As yet, its antigen is unknown.

The CDR3 sequence is 14 residues long. CDR1 and CDR2 (germline): SGHDT, YYEEEE. Trimming removed 4 bases from V and 1 base from J, with 11 bases in between. TCRdb's copy holds only in-frame clones and misses some; the assay was immunoSEQ multiplex PCR. Of about 140,000 clones in the sample, almost 95% were seen once. This clonotype was obtained from an adult in good health. The sample was peripheral blood, taken on day 0 of AZD1222 vaccination. The J gene is TRBJ2-5, the V gene TRBV5-6; D is perhaps TRBD1 (6 bases). The CDR3 bases are TGTGCCAGCAGCCTACGGGACACCCAAGAGACCCAGTACTTC. It translates to CASSLRDTQETQYF.